The present T cell receptor (beta chain) was sequenced within a study of response to subunit inactivated influenza vaccine. TCRdb redid the calling of the RT-PCR reads with MiXCR, one entry per CDR3 protein. The table has about 650,000 distinct CDR3 sequences, 12% to 15% seen once. The length of the CDR3 is 15 residues. The germline V and J ends were trimmed by 8 bases and 1 base, with 15 bases remaining between them. Germline CDR1 SNHLY, CDR2 FYNNEI. The sequenced sample was PBMCs from blood, obtained less than 15 days before vaccination. This rearrangement joins TRBV2 to TRBJ2-1; D gene ambiguous. The sequence came from a man in his forties or fifties who received an inactivated influenza vaccine. The CDR3 sequence is CASQDNVGSYNEQFF. The CDR3 nucleotides are TGTGCCAGCCAAGACAACGTCGGTTCCTACAATGAGCAGTTCTTC.